This T cell receptor (beta chain) was profiled in a study of blood T cell repertoires in COVID-19. Study as a whole: Specimens from acute and convalescent COVID-19 originated in the United States, Italy and Spain.

Recovered status in Cohort 3 required two negative PCRs, clearance, or symptom resolution. Sequencing used immunoSEQ multiplex PCR; TCRdb keeps in-frame clones, though not all of them. This repertoire shows almost 500,000 clones, about nine tenths found once; its top ten account for under 9.5%. This CDR3 contains 14 residues. Germline V lookup: CDR1 SGHTA, CDR2 FQGNSA. Losses at the gene ends were 6 bases for V and 3 bases for J; bases not matched to a gene: 3. The TCR comes from a woman between 55 and 75 years old who had recovered from COVID-19. The specimen was PBMCs or T cells enriched from blood (not recorded which). This sequence joins TRBV7-2 and TRBJ2-2; 8 nucleotides align to TRBD1. The CDR3 DNA follows: TGTGCCAGCAGAGGACAGGGCTACACCGGGGAGCTGTTTTTT. Amino acids: CASRGQGYTGELFF.